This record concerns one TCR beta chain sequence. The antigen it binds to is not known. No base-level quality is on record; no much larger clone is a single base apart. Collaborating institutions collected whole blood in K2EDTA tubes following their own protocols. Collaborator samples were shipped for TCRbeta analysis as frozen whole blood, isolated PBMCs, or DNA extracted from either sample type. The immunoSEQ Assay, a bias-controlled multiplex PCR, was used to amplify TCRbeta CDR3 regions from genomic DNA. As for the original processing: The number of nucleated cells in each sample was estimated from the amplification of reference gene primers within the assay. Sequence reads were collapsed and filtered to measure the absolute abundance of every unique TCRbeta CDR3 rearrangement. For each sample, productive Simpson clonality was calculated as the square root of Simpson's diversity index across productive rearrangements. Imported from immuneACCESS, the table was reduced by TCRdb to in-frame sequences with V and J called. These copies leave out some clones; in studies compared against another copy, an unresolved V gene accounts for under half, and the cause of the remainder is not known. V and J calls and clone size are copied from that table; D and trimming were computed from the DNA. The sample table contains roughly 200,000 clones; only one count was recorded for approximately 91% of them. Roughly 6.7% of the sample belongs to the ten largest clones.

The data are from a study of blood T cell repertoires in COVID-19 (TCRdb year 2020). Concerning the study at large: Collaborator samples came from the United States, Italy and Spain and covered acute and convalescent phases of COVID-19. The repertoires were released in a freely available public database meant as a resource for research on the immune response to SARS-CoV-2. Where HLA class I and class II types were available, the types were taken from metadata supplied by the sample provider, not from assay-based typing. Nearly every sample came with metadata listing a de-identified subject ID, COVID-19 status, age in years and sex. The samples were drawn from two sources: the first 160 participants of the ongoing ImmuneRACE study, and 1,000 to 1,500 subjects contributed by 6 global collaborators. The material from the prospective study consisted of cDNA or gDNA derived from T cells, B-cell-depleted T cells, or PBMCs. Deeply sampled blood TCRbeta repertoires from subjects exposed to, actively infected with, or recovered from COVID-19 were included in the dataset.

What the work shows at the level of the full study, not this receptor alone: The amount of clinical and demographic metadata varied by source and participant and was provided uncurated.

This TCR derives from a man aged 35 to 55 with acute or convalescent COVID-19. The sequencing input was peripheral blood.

This receptor has the CDR3 CASSVSGGFTGELFF. The nucleotide sequence is TGTGCCAGCAGCGTTAGCGGGGGTTTCACCGGGGAGCTGTTTTTT. The rearrangement joined TRBV9 to TRBJ2-2, with 9 bases in between that match TRBD2. Measured from the cysteine to the phenylalanine, the CDR3 is 15 residues long. Only the CDR3 DNA is retained, 45 bases long and in frame from the first base. The junction shows trimming of 2 bases on V and 4 bases on J, and the gene matches do not reach 3 bases of it. In the germline V gene, CDR1 corresponds to SGDLS and CDR2 to YYNGEE.